Described below is a single T cell receptor beta chain sequence and its context. This clone was seen a single time. It has no known antigen specificity. No much larger clone is present one base from it, and per-base qualities are unavailable. Other DNA variants within this sample encode the same CDR3. The CDR3 measures 15 amino acids from cysteine to phenylalanine. Of the read, only the CDR3 DNA is kept; its 45 bases are in frame from base 1. Cut back by 0 bases and 0 bases, the V and J ends lie 7 bases apart. From a lookup of the germline V gene, CDR1 and CDR2 are SGDLS and YYNGEE. TCR CDR3 regions were amplified from genomic DNA by multiplex PCR using the deep immunoSEQ assay. For each cell subset, the extracted genomic DNA was distributed evenly across all wells of several immunoSEQ 96-well plates, and each plate served as one replicate. For sorted subsets, each replicate PCR was loaded with roughly 0.2 ug genomic DNA, equivalent to 30,000 or so T cell genomes. Purified libraries were quantified with a Qubit 3.0 fluorometer, sized on a Bioanalyzer 2100, and re-quantified with the KAPA Library Quantification kit. A separate single-read 150-cycle Illumina NextSeq 550 flow cell was used to sequence each immunoSEQ 96-well plate. Under the source paper's analysis protocol: The immunoSEQ output contained only junctional sequences without quality scores, so filtering could not match that applied to full-length reads. To assign V/J genes and CDR3, sequences were annotated using PyIR, a Python wrapper for IgBLAST v1.9, with IMGT germline references. Reads were removed for weak V/J assignments (E-value above 1e-6), missing CDR3, stop codons, out-of-frame junctions, or ambiguous translated residues. V3J clonotypes were defined as sequences sharing an identical inferred V gene, J gene, and CDR3 amino acid sequence. Percentage overlap between repertoires was computed as shared unique clonotypes divided by the size of the smaller repertoire. Repertoire richness was assessed with RTK rarefaction, the Chao1 estimator, and Recon v2.1 estimates of unobserved clonotypes. OLGA was used to compute generation probabilities for all TCRbeta clonotypes that the gDNA method yielded from four donors. What TCRdb holds here is the immuneACCESS table cut down to in-frame rearrangements. Part of the clones is not present; checked against another copy, under half of the missing clones reflect an unresolved V gene, and the others are unexplained. The DNA was the basis for D and trimming; V, J and clone size are from that table. The sample yields 1.6 million or so clones; roughly 96% were counted once. Clones ranked in the top ten supply roughly 1.2% of the sample.

This record comes from a study of shared clonotypes between healthy human individuals (dated by TCRdb to between 2020 and 2021). General notes on the study: The cohort included three men and two women between 18 and 49 years of age. For each donor, CD4 naive and CD4 memory were each given three plates, CD8 naive was given two plates, and CD8 memory was given one plate. To estimate repertoire size and how much clonotype sharing occurs between individuals, the study deeply sequenced the blood TCR repertoires of a handful of healthy adults. Different laboratories and diverse techniques were used to prepare libraries and sequence TCR repertoires, to increase sequencing depth and limit assay-specific biases. Between about 0.94 and 8.9 billion PBMCs per donor were obtained by leukapheresis. Overall results and qualifications from the work: Compared with non-shared clonotypes, the clonotypes found in all four sorted-subset donors had higher generation probabilities. The genetic and exposure-history diversity represented was limited by the small number of donors. Only blood was sampled, and tissue TCR repertoires likely differ from those in blood. Approximately 5% of naive CD4, roughly 3.5% of naive CD8, 2.3% of memory CD4, and 0.4% of memory CD8 clonotypes were shared across several donors. Pairwise subsampling led to the expectation that sequencing depth would affect the degree of clonotype sharing among donors. Larger estimated clonotype richness was generally found for naive subsets than for memory subsets. Incomplete sequencing was indicated by rarefaction of sorted-subset datasets, despite the large sequencing depth.

The donors were healthy, HIV-negative adults who had no recently reported acute infections or vaccinations. Only Caucasian adults living in Nashville, Tennessee, USA were represented among the donors. CD4+ T cells were enriched by magnetic negative selection, after which naive cells were positively selected on CD45RA and the negative fraction was taken as the memory subset. Blood was obtained by leukapheresis, after which PBMCs were separated by Ficoll-Histopaque density gradient centrifugation and cryopreserved in liquid nitrogen vapor phase. Analytical flow cytometry was used to check the purity and quantity of each magnetically sorted T cell population. Each sorted fraction had its genomic DNA isolated and then quantified by UV absorbance on a Nanodrop 2000c.

This receptor was obtained from a man aged 30 to 45 in good health. The rearrangement combines TRBV9 with TRBJ2-1, with the D segment identity uncertain. Sequencing was done on a sample of naive CD4+ T cells sorted from blood. Sample cell subset or site, as interpreted from the label and publication: CD45RA+ positively selected. The DNA is TGTGCCAGCAGCGTAGATGGACCCTCCTACAATGAGCAGTTCTTC. This encodes CASSVDGPSYNEQFF.